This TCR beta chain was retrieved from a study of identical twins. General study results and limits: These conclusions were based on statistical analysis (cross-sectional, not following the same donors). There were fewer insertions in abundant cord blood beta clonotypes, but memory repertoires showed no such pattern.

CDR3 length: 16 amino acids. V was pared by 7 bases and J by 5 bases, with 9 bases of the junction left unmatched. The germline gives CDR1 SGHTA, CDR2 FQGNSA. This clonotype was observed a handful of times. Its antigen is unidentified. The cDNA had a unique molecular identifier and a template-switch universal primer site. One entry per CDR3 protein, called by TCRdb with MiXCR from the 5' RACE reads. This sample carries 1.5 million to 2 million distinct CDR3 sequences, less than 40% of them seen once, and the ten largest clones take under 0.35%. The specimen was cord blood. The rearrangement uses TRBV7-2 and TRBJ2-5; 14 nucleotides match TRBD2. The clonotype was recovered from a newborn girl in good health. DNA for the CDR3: TGTGCCAGCATTCCTGGGGGACTAGCGGGAGAGGAGACCCAGTACTTC. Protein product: CASIPGGLAGEETQYF.